Listed below are T cell receptor beta chains from one sample, sequenced in a study of breast tumors, draining lymph nodes, adjacent tissues. One entry per CDR3 protein results from TCRdb running MiXCR on the multiplex PCR reads. Of around 19,000 distinct CDR3 sequences detected, approximately 31% appear once; the ten largest clones hold roughly 11%. The sequenced sample consisted of breast tumor tissue. The receptors derive from a female donor with breast cancer. Some clones in this sample may be carry-over from other donors' samples. The CDR3 runs from the conserved cysteine through the conserved F or W. The D gene is left open where the match is weak. Where a row states a size, it is once, few, many or the class of an expanded clone; other rows omit it.

d_call: .; j_call: TRBJ1-4; v_call: TRBV30; clone_size: many; cdr3_aa: CAWSTGGHGNEKLFF; cdr3_nt: TGTGCCTGGAGTACGGGGGGGCATGGTAATGAAAAACTGTTTTTT
d_call: TRBD2; j_call: TRBJ2-3; v_call: TRBV24-1; clone_size: many; cdr3_aa: CATSAGGLAGDTDTQYF; cdr3_nt: TGTGCCACCAGTGCCGGGGGACTAGCGGGAGATACAGATACGCAGTATTTT
d_call: TRBD1; j_call: TRBJ2-7; v_call: TRBV7-6; clone_size: many; cdr3_aa: CASSLGGTVLYF; cdr3_nt: TGTGCCAGCAGCTTAGGGGGGACAGTCTTGTACTTC
d_call: .; j_call: TRBJ1-3; v_call: TRBV7-9; clone_size: medium-sized; cdr3_aa: CASSYRKGTIYF; cdr3_nt: TGTGCCAGCAGCTACCGGAAAGGGACCATATATTTT
d_call: .; j_call: TRBJ2-3; v_call: TRBV9; clone_size: many; cdr3_aa: CASSVDGDTDTQYF; cdr3_nt: TGTGCCAGCAGCGTAGACGGGGACACAGATACGCAGTATTTT
d_call: TRBD1; j_call: TRBJ2-5; v_call: TRBV6-5; clone_size: many; cdr3_aa: CAARDSHPKETQYF; cdr3_nt: TGTGCCGCCCGGGACAGCCACCCAAAAGAGACCCAGTACTTC
d_call: .; j_call: TRBJ2-7; v_call: TRBV5-1; clone_size: many; cdr3_aa: CASSPEGYEQYF; cdr3_nt: TGCGCCAGCAGCCCGGAGGGCTACGAGCAGTACTTC
d_call: TRBD2; j_call: TRBJ2-5; v_call: TRBV11-2; clone_size: once; cdr3_aa: CASSLGTSGFWETQYF; cdr3_nt: TGTGCCAGCAGCTTAGGGACTAGCGGCTTTTGGGAGACCCAGTACTTC
d_call: TRBD1; j_call: TRBJ2-7; v_call: TRBV28; clone_size: many; cdr3_aa: CATSSRDRPLYEQYF; cdr3_nt: TGTGCCACCTCCTCCCGGGACAGGCCCCTCTACGAGCAGTACTTC
d_call: .; j_call: TRBJ2-1; v_call: TRBV7-9; clone_size: many; cdr3_aa: CASSFGSEQFF; cdr3_nt: TGTGCCAGCAGCTTCGGAAGTGAGCAGTTCTTC
d_call: TRBD1; j_call: TRBJ2-7; v_call: TRBV6-2/TRBV6-3; clone_size: many; cdr3_aa: CASSFGQGGSLYEQYF; cdr3_nt: TGTGCCAGCAGTTTTGGACAGGGTGGATCCTTATACGAGCAGTACTTC
d_call: TRBD2; j_call: TRBJ2-5; v_call: TRBV7-2; clone_size: many; cdr3_aa: CASSLGTSGTSQETQYF; cdr3_nt: TGTGCCAGCAGCTTGGGGACTAGCGGCACTTCCCAAGAGACCCAGTACTTC
d_call: .; j_call: TRBJ2-2; v_call: TRBV30; clone_size: few; cdr3_aa: CAWRKSSGELFF; cdr3_nt: TGTGCCTGGAGAAAGTCCAGCGGGGAGCTGTTTTTT
d_call: .; j_call: TRBJ2-1; v_call: TRBV20-1; clone_size: .; cdr3_aa: CSARELENEQFF; cdr3_nt: TGCAGTGCTAGAGAACTAGAGAATGAGCAGTTCTTC
d_call: .; j_call: TRBJ2-4; v_call: TRBV4-2; clone_size: .; cdr3_aa: CASSQEGQAPKNIQYF; cdr3_nt: TGTGCCAGCAGCCAAGAGGGTCAGGCCCCCAAAAACATTCAGTACTTC
d_call: TRBD2; j_call: TRBJ2-3; v_call: TRBV7-8; clone_size: medium-sized; cdr3_aa: CASSLVGGRAPDTQYF; cdr3_nt: TGTGCCAGCAGCTTAGTCGGCGGGAGGGCCCCAGATACGCAGTATTTT
d_call: .; j_call: TRBJ1-2; v_call: TRBV19; clone_size: many; cdr3_aa: CASSIGNPGRGYGYTF; cdr3_nt: TGTGCCAGTAGTATCGGAAACCCGGGACGGGGCTATGGCTACACCTTC
d_call: .; j_call: TRBJ2-5; v_call: TRBV3-1; clone_size: many; cdr3_aa: CASSQASNSDF; cdr3_nt: TGTGCCAGCAGCCAAGCTTCCAATTCCGACTTC
d_call: TRBD2; j_call: TRBJ2-1; v_call: TRBV28; clone_size: many; cdr3_aa: CASTWTSGRANEQFF; cdr3_nt: TGTGCCAGCACTTGGACTAGCGGGAGGGCAAATGAGCAGTTCTTC
d_call: .; j_call: TRBJ1-4; v_call: TRBV25-1; clone_size: many; cdr3_aa: CASSDPPLSQANEKLFF; cdr3_nt: TGTGCCAGCAGTGACCCCCCTTTAAGCCAAGCTAATGAAAAACTGTTTTTT
d_call: .; j_call: TRBJ1-5; v_call: TRBV6-1; clone_size: many; cdr3_aa: CASSEYGQTISNQPQHF; cdr3_nt: TGTGCCAGCAGTGAATACGGACAGACGATAAGCAATCAGCCCCAGCATTTT
d_call: .; j_call: TRBJ2-7; v_call: TRBV20-1; clone_size: many; cdr3_aa: CSAREMGGGANEQYF; cdr3_nt: TGCAGTGCTAGAGAGATGGGAGGGGGCGCCAACGAGCAGTACTTC
d_call: .; j_call: TRBJ1-1; v_call: TRBV4-3; clone_size: .; cdr3_aa: CASSQDRVGGSNTEAFF; cdr3_nt: TGCGCCAGCAGCCAAGATCGGGTAGGGGGATCGAACACTGAAGCTTTCTTT
d_call: .; j_call: TRBJ1-4; v_call: TRBV18; clone_size: .; cdr3_aa: CASSPGSLSTNEKPFF; cdr3_nt: TGTGCCAGCTCACCCGGGAGCTTATCAACGAATGAAAAACCGTTTTTT
d_call: .; j_call: TRBJ2-1; v_call: TRBV7-9; clone_size: many; cdr3_aa: CASSFGGRNEQFF; cdr3_nt: TGTGCCAGCAGCTTCGGGGGGCGCAATGAGCAGTTCTTC
d_call: TRBD1; j_call: TRBJ1-1; v_call: TRBV12-3/TRBV12-4; clone_size: .; cdr3_aa: CASSPRTGVRNTEAFF; cdr3_nt: TGTGCCAGCAGTCCTAGGACAGGGGTGAGAAACACTGAAGCTTTCTTT